Only one count was recorded for the clone carrying this T cell receptor (beta chain). No antigen is known for it. Use of 60 Vbeta and 13 Jbeta primers characterized the PCR. Sequencing was performed with immunoSEQ multiplex PCR; in TCRdb, only in-frame clones are kept and a portion is missing. The sample consists of 150,000 to 200,000 clones, less than 80% of them appearing once. This entry is derived from a study of cytomegalovirus exposure and HLA in healthy donors. General study points: Altogether, 150 to 200 TCR beta chains were recorded as cytomegalovirus-associated.

The V end lost 4 bases, the J end lost 1 base, and 9 bases lay between the germline ends. The CDR3 length is 14 residues. Germline V gene data show CDR1 as LGHNA and CDR2 as YNFKEQ. The sequence was obtained from a man aged 40-49 years in good health and CMV-seronegative. The chain carries TRBV4-2 and TRBJ2-3; maybe TRBD2 (5 bases). The sequenced sample was PBMCs. As DNA, the CDR3 is TGTGCCAGCAGCCGGGGTAGCGGCACAGATACGCAGTATTTT. Its translation is CASSRGSGTDTQYF.